The sequence of this T cell receptor beta chain was determined in a study of blood T cells in healthy people across ages. Primed by a sample-barcoded 5' primer and a J-beta primer mix, a second PCR proceeded for about 6 to 11 cycles. MiXCR, applied by TCRdb to the 5' RACE reads, yields one record per CDR3 protein. The sample includes about 680,000 distinct CDR3 sequences, 49% of them seen just once. V gave up 5 bases and J gave up 3 bases, with 11 bases separating them. Looked up from germline, CDR1 is SGHTA and CDR2 is FQGNSA. The CDR3 totals 15 residues. This clonotype was sampled from a woman in her sixties or seventies in good health. Sample: blood. V gene TRBV7-2 combines with J gene TRBJ2-6; no clear D gene. CDR3 in DNA: TGTGCCAGCAGCCCAGAGACCTTTGGGGCCAACGTCCTGACTTTC. Amino acid sequence: CASSPETFGANVLTF.